This T cell receptor beta chain was obtained from a study of identical twins. Study conclusions and caveats: Twin pairs had excess sharing that was weaker in beta out-of-frame sequences. In zero-insertion analyses, partial confounding could arise from invariant MAIT and iNKT cells.

Trimming removed 4 bases at V and 4 bases at J, with 13 bases between. CDR3 size: 14 residues. Germline V gives CDR1 MDHEN, CDR2 SYDVKM. The table lists this clonotype with a few counts. Its antigen is unknown. TCRdb itself ran the 5' RACE reads through MiXCR, one entry per CDR3 protein. Of roughly 700,000 distinct CDR3 sequences listed, about 9.4% are singletons. These data also formed part of another study, on yellow fever vaccine responses in identical twins.

This clonotype was obtained from a woman aged 18-29 years in good health. The chain links TRBV28 to TRBJ2-5; D might be TRBD2 (6 bases). Input material: PBMCs. The CDR3 loop is CASSSPTSIETQYF. The CDR3 nucleotides are TGTGCCAGCAGTTCCCCGACTAGTATAGAGACCCAGTACTTC.